This TCR beta chain was found in a study of CD8+CD57+ T cells in acquired aplastic anemia. An expansion of CD8+CD57+ cells by flow cytometry had been shown in patients chosen for sequencing. Genomic DNA was employed as the template in profiling TCR beta VDJ and CDR3. Each CDR3 protein is one row after TCRdb ran MiXCR on the reads. This repertoire shows 200,000 to 300,000 distinct CDR3 sequences, approximately 79% found once; its top ten account for around 40%. Material: sorted CD4+, CD8+, or CD8+CD57+ T cells (not recorded which) from PBMCs. This receptor was taken from a human donor with aplastic anemia.

The CDR3 region is CASRFQRSGGKDEQFF. For the CDR3, the DNA is TGTGCCAGCAGATTTCAAAGAAGCGGGGGGAAAGATGAGCAGTTCTTC. The genes are TRBV7-2 and TRBJ2-1; TRBD2 agrees at 9 bases. The germline CDR1 and CDR2 sequences are SGHTA and FQGNSA. There are 16 residues in the CDR3. The junction had 14 bases not matched to a gene; V was cut back by 6 bases and J by 8 bases. Full variable domain (outside the CDR3, taken from reference TRBV7-2 and TRBJ2-1): GAGVSQSPSNKVTEKGKDVELRCDPISGHTALYWYRQSLGQGLEFLIYFQGNSAPDKSGLPSDRFSAERTGGSVSTLTIQRTQQEDSAVYLCASRFQRSGGKDEQFFGPGTRLTVL.